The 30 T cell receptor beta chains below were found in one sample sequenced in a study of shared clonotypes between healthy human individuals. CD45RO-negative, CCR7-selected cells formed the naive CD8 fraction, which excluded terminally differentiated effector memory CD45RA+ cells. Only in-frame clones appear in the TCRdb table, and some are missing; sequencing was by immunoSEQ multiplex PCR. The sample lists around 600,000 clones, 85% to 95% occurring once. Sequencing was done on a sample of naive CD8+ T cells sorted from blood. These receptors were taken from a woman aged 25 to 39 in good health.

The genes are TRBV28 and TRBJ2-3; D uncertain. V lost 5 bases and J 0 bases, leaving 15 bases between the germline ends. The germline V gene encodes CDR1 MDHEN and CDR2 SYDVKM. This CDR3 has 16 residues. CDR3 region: CASSRGVTASTDTQYF. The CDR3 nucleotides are TGTGCCAGCAGTCGAGGTGTCACCGCTAGCACAGATACGCAGTATTTT.

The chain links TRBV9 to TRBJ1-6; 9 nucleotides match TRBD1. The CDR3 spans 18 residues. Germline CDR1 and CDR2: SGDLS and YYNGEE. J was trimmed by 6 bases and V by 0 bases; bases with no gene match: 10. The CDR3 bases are TGTGCCAGCAGCGTAGAGGCCCGAATGACAGGGGGTAATTCACCCCTCCACTTT. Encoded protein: CASSVEARMTGGNSPLHF. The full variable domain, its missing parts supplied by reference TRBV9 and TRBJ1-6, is DSGVTQTPKHLITATGQRVTLRCSPRSGDLSVYWYQQSLDQGLQFLIQYYNGEERAKGNILERFSAQQFPDLHSELNLSSLELGDSALYFCASSVEARMTGGNSPLHFGNGTRLTVT.

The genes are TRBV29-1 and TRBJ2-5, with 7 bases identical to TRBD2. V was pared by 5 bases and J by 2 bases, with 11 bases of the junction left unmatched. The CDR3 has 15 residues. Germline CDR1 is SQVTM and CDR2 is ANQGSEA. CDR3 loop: CSVRGSGHRQETQYF. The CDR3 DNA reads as TGCAGCGTTAGAGGTAGCGGGCACCGTCAAGAGACCCAGTACTTC.

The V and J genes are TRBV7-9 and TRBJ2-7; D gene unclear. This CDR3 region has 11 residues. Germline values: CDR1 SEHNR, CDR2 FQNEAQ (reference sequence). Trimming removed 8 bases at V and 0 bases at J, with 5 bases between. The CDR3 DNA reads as TGTGCCAGCGGTTCCTCCTACGAGCAGTACTTC. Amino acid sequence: CASGSSYEQYF.

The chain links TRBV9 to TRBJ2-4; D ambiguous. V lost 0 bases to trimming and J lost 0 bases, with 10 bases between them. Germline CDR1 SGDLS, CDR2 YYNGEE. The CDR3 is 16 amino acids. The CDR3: CASSVGLDIAKNIQYF. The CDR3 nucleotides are TGTGCCAGCAGCGTAGGGCTAGACATAGCCAAAAACATTCAGTACTTC.

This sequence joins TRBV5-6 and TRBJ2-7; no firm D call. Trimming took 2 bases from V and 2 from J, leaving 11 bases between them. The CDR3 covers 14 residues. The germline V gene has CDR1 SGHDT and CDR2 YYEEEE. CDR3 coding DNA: TGTGCCAGCAGCTTAGGTAACGTACCCTACGAGCAGTACTTC. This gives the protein CASSLGNVPYEQYF.

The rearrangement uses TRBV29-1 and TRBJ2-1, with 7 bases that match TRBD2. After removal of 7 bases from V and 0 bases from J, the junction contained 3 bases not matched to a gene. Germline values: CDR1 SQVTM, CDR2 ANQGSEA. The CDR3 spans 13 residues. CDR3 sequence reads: CSASGTSYNEQFF. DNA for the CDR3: TGCAGCGCAAGCGGGACCTCCTACAATGAGCAGTTCTTC.

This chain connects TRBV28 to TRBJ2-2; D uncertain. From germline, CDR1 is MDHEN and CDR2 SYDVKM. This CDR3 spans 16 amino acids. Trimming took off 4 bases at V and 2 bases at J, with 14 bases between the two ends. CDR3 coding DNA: TGTGCCAGCAGTTGGGTCCAGTACGGTAACACCGGGGAGCTGTTTTTT. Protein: CASSWVQYGNTGELFF.

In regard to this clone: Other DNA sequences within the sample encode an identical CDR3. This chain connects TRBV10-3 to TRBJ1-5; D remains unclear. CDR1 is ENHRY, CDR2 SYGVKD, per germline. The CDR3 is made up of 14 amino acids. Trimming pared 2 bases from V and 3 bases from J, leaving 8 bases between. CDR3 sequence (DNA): TGTGCCATCAGTGAGACTGGGTCCAATCAGCCCCAGCATTTT. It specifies CAISETGSNQPQHF.

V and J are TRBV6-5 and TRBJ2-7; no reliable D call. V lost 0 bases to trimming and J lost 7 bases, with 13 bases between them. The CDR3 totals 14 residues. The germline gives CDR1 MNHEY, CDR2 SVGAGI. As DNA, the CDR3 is TGTGCCAGCAGTTACTCGTCCGAGTTGAGGGAGCAGTACTTC. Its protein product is CASSYSSELREQYF.

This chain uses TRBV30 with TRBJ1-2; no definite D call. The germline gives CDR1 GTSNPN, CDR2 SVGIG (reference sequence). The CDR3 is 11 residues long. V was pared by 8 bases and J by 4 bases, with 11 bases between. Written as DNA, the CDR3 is TGTGCCGGGAATAAAGGCTATGGCTACACCTTC. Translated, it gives CAGNKGYGYTF.

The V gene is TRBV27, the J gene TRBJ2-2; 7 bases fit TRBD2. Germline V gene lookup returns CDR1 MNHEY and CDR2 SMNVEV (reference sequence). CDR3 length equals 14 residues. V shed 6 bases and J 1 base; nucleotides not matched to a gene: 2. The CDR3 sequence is CASSASGNTGELFF. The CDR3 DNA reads TGTGCCAGCAGCGCTAGCGGGAACACCGGGGAGCTGTTTTTT.

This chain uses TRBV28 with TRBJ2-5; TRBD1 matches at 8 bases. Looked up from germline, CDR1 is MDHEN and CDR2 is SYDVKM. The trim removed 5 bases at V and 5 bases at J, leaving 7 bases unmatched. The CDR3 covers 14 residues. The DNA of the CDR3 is TGTGCCAGCAGTCCGCGGACAGGGAGGGAGACCCAGTACTTC. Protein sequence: CASSPRTGRETQYF.

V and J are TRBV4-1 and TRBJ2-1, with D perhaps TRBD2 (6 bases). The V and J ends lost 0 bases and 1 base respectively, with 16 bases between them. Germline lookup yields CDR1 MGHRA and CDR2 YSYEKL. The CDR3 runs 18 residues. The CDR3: CASSQDYQGGISYNEQFF. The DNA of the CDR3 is TGCGCCAGCAGCCAAGATTATCAGGGCGGGATTTCCTACAATGAGCAGTTCTTC.

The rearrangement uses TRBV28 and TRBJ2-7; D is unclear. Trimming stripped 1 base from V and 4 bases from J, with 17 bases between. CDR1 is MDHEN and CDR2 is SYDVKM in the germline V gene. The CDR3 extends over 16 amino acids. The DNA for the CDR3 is TGTGCCAGCAGTTTATTGGGTTTAAAGCAGGTGTACGAGCAGTACTTC. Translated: CASSLLGLKQVYEQYF. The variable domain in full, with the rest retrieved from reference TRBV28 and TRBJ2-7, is DVKVTQSSRYLVKRTGEKVFLECVQDMDHENMFWYRQDPGLGLRLIYFSYDVKMKEKGDIPEGYSVSREKKERFSLILESASTNQTSMYLCASSLLGLKQVYEQYFGPGTRLTVT.

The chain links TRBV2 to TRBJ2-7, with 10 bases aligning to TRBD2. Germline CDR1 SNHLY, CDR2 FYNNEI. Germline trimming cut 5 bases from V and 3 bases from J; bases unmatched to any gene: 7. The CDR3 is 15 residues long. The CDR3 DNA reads TGTGCCAGCAGTTTCCCTAGCGGGAGTAGCTACGAGCAGTACTTC. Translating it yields CASSFPSGSSYEQYF.

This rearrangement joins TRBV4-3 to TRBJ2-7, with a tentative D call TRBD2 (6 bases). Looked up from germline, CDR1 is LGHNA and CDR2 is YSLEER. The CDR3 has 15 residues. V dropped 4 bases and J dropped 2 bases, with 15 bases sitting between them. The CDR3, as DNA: TGCGCCAGCAGCCCAATCTCTACTAGCACCTACGAGCAGTACTTC. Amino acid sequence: CASSPISTSTYEQYF.

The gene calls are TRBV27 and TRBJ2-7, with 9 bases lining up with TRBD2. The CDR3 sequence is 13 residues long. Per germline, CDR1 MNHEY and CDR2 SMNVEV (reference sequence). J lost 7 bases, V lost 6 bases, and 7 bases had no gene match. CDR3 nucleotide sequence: TGTGCCAGCAGCTCGGGACTAGCACATGAGCAGTACTTC. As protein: CASSSGLAHEQYF.

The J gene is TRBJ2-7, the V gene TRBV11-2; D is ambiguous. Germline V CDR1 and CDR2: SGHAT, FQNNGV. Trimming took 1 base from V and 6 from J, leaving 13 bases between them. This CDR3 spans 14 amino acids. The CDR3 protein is CASSLGYSPSEQYF. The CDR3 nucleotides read TGTGCCAGCAGCTTAGGATACTCCCCCTCCGAGCAGTACTTC.

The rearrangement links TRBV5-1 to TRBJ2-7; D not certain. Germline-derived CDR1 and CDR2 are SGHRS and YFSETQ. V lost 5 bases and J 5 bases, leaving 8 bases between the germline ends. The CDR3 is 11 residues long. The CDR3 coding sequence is TGCGCCAGCAGTTCTCGGGACGAGCAGTACTTC. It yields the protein CASSSRDEQYF.

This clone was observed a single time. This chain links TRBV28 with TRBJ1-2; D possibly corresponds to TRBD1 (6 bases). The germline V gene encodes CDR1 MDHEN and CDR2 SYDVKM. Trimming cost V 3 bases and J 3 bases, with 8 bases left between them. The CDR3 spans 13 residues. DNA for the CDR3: TGTGCCAGCAGTTTTTCAGGGGACTATGGCTACACCTTC. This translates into CASSFSGDYGYTF.

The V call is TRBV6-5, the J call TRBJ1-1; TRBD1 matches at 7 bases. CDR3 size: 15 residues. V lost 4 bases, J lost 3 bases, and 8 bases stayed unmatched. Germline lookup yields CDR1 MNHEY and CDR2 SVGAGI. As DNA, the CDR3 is TGTGCCAGCAGTTCAGGGGGTTATAGGTACACTGAAGCTTTCTTT. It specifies CASSSGGYRYTEAFF.

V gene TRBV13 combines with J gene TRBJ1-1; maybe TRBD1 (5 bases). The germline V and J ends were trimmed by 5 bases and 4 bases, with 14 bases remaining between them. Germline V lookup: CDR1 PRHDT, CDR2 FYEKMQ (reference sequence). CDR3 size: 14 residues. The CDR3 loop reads CASSPGARPTEAFF. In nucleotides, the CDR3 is TGTGCCAGCAGCCCCGGGGCACGCCCCACTGAAGCTTTCTTT. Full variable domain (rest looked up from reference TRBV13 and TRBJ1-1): AAGVIQSPRHLIKEKRETATLKCYPIPRHDTVYWYQQGPGQDPQFLISFYEKMQSDKGSIPDRFSAQQFSDYHSELNMSSLELGDSALYFCASSPGARPTEAFFGQGTRLTVV.

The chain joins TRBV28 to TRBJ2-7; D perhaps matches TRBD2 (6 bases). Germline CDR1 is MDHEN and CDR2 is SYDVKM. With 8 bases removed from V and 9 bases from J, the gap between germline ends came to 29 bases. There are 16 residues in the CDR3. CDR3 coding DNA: TGTGCCAGCTCTACGCTACGACTTCTGGAGGGCCTCGGGCAGTACTTC. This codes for CASSTLRLLEGLGQYF.

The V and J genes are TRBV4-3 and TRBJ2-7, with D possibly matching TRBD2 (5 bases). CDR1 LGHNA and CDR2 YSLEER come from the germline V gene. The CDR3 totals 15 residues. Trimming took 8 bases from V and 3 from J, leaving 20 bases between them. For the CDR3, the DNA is TGCGCCAGCTCTCCTTCACTAGGGAATCGCTACGAGCAGTACTTC. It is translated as CASSPSLGNRYEQYF.

CDR3 coding DNA: TGTGCCAGCAGCCGTTACCCGACAGGGAGCGCCTACGAGCAGTACTTC. It specifies CASSRYPTGSAYEQYF. The chain recombines TRBV11-3 with TRBJ2-7, with 7 bases that match TRBD1. Germline V gene lookup returns CDR1 SGHNT and CDR2 YENEEA. The V gene end was trimmed by 5 bases and the J gene end by 2 bases; junction bases not matched to a gene: 12. CDR3 length: 16 amino acids.

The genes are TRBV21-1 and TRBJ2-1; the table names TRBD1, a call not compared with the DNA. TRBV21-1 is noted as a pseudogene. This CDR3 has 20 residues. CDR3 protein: CASSKASVWFRGSFYNEQFF. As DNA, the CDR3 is TGTGCCAGCAGCAAAGCCTCGGTGTGGTTTAGGGGGTCATTCTACAATGAGCAGTTCTTC.

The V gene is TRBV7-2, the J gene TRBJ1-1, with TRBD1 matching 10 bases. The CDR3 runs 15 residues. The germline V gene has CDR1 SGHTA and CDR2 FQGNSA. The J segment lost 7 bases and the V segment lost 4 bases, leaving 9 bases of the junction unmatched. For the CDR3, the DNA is TGTGCCAGCAGCTGGCCGGGACAGGGGTTTTATGAAGCTTTCTTT. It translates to CASSWPGQGFYEAFF. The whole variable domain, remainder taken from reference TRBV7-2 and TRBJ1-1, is GAGVSQSPSNKVTEKGKDVELRCDPISGHTALYWYRQSLGQGLEFLIYFQGNSAPDKSGLPSDRFSAERTGGSVSTLTIQRTQQEDSAVYLCASSWPGQGFYEAFFGQGTRLTVV.

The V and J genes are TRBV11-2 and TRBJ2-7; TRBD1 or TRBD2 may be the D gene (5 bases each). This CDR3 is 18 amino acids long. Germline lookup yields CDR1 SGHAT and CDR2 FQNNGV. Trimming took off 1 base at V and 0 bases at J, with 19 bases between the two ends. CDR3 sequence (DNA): TGTGCCAGCAGCTTAGGGGGGTCCCCGCGGACATACTCCTACGAGCAGTACTTC. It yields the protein CASSLGGSPRTYSYEQYF.

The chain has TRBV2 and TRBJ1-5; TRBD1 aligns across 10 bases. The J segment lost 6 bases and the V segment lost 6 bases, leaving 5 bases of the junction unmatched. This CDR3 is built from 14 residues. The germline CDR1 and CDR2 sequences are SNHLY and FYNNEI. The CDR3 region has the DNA TGTGCCAGCAGCACCGGGACAGGGGTTCAGCCCCAGCATTTT. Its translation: CASSTGTGVQPQHF. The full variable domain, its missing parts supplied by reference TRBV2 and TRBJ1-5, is EPEVTQTPSHQVTQMGQEVILRCVPISNHLYFYWYRQILGQKVEFLVSFYNNEISEKSEIFDDQFSVERPDGSNFTLKIRSTKLEDSAMYFCASSTGTGVQPQHFGDGTRLSIL.